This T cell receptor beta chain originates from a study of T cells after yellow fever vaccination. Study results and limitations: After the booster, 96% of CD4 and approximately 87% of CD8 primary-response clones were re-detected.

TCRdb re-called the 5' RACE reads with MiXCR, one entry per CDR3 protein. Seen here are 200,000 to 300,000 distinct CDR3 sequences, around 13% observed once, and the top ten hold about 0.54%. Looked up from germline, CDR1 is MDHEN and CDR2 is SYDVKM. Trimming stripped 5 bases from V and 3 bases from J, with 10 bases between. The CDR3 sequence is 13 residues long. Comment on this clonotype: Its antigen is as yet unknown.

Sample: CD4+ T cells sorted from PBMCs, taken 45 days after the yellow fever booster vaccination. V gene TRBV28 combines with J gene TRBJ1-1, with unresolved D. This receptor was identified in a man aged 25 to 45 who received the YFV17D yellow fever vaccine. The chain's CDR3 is CASSTYRDTEAFF. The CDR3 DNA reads TGTGCCAGCAGTACCTACCGCGACACTGAAGCTTTCTTT.